The clone carrying this T cell receptor (beta chain) was seen a few times. Its antigen is unknown. With 4 bases clipped from V and 0 bases from J, the junction kept 15 bases outside the gene matches. Germline CDR1 is GTSNPN and CDR2 is SVGIG (reference sequence). The CDR3 runs to 19 residues. Every bit of the isolated RNA underwent reverse transcription, so sequencing read expressed TCRB transcripts. Data came from immunoSEQ multiplex PCR; TCRdb stores just in-frame clones and leaves some out. The data hold some 270,000 clones, with 11% observed a single time. This entry comes from a study of beta chain features in type 1 diabetes. It was via CD45RO/CCR7/CD25/CD127/CD95/CD27 that CD4+ naive, central memory, regulatory and stem cell-like memory cells were sorted. Study-level findings and limits: In all four CD4+ subsets, TCRB CDR3 length was significantly, moderately reduced in type 1 diabetes. There was no resolution here of whether HLA type influences TCRB rearrangement.

The chain recombines TRBV30 with TRBJ2-6; 7 bases line up with TRBD1. The source of this sequence is a man aged 25-40 years with type 1 diabetes. Material: naive CD4+ T cells from blood. The CDR3 DNA reads as TGTGCCTGGAATCTCGACAGGGAAGGACCTATCTCTGGGGCCAACGTCCTGACTTTC. It encodes CAWNLDREGPISGANVLTF.